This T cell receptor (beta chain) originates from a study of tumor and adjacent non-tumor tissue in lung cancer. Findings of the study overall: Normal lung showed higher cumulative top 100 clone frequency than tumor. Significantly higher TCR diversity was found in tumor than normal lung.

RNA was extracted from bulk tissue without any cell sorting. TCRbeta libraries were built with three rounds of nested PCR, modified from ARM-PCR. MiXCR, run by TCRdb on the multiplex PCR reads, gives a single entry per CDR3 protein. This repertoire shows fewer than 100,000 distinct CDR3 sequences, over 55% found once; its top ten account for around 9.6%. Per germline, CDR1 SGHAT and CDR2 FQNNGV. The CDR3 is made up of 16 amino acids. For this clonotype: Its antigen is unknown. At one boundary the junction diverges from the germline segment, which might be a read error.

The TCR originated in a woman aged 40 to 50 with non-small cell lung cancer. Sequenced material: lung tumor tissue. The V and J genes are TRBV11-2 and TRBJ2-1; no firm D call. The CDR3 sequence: CASSPQFGNPYNEQFF. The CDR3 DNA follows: TGTGCCAGCAGCCCCCAGTTTGGGAATCCGTACAATGAACAGTTCTTC.